These 2 T cell receptor beta chains share one sample of origin, sequenced in a study of blood T cell repertoires in COVID-19. TCRdb's copy holds only in-frame clones and misses some; the assay was immunoSEQ multiplex PCR. The data show some 180,000 clones, nearly 90% seen once. The sequenced sample was peripheral blood. All receptors come from a man in his fifties or sixties with active or convalescent COVID-19.

This clone has only one observation. This sequence joins TRBV18 and TRBJ1-6, with D possibly TRBD1 on 6 matching bases. Germline V gives CDR1 KGHSH, CDR2 LQKENI. The ends were cut back, 2 bases at V and 6 bases at J, with 14 bases in the middle. The CDR3 runs to 16 residues. The DNA for the CDR3 is TGTGCCAGCTCACCATCAATGCCAGGGGCTAATTCACCCCTCCACTTT. The encoded protein is CASSPSMPGANSPLHF.

This chain links TRBV6-6 with TRBJ1-6, with D perhaps matching TRBD1 (5 bases). The CDR3 spans 13 residues. CDR1 and CDR2 from the germline V gene are MNHNY and SVGAGI (reference sequence). With 8 bases removed from V and 8 bases from J, the gap between germline ends came to 13 bases. CDR3 coding DNA: TGTGCCAGCCGCTGGAGGGGTGATTCACCCCTCCACTTT. It specifies CASRWRGDSPLHF.